A selection of T cell receptor beta chains follows, all from one sample in a study of read filtering for tumor transcriptome and immune sequencing. TCRdb re-derived calls from the reads in MiXCR, one entry per CDR3 protein. This table has about 54,000 distinct CDR3 sequences, about 12% appearing once. Sequencing was carried out using a population of CD138-negative cells sorted from bone marrow. The receptors were gathered from a donor at least 40 years old with multiple myeloma. Both conserved end residues are part of each CDR3. A D gene is named only where the DNA matches it firmly. The listing skips clone size in some rows; elsewhere it reads once, few, many or a size class.

D gene,V gene,J gene,CDR3 length,clone size,CDR3 DNA,CDR3 protein
TRBD1,TRBV2,TRBJ2-5,15,many,TGTGCCAGCAGTACCCCGGACAGGGGGCAAGAGACCCAGTACTTC,CASSTPDRGQETQYF
TRBD1,TRBV4-1,TRBJ1-1,16,many,TGCGCCAGCAGCCAAGATTCCGGGACAGGGGATACTGAAGCTTTCTTT,CASSQDSGTGDTEAFF
NA,TRBV11-2,TRBJ2-5,16,many,TGTGCCAGCAGCTTAGTTCTCTTGCGGGGACAAGAGACCCAGTACTTC,CASSLVLLRGQETQYF
TRBD1,TRBV7-3,TRBJ1-1,14,many,TGTGCCAGCAGCCGACAGGGAGGGGTCACTGAAGCTTTCTTT,CASSRQGGVTEAFF
NA,TRBV3-1,TRBJ2-3,11,many,TGTGCCAGCAGGGGCGGAGATACGCAGTATTTT,CASRGGDTQYF
NA,TRBV7-2,TRBJ2-3,16,many,TGTGCCAGCAGCCAACAAGCAGGGGACGGCACAGATACGCAGTATTTT,CASSQQAGDGTDTQYF
NA,TRBV6-2/TRBV6-3,TRBJ2-1,15,NA,TGTGCCAGCAGCCCCTCTCCCCCTTCCTACAATGAGCAGTTCTTC,CASSPSPPSYNEQFF
NA,TRBV19,TRBJ1-5,12,many,TGTGCCAGTAGGCGTGGGGATCAGCCCCAGCATTTT,CASRRGDQPQHF
TRBD1,TRBV12-3/TRBV12-4,TRBJ2-5,14,NA,TGTGCCAGCAGATACGGACAGGGATGGGAGACCCAGTACTTC,CASRYGQGWETQYF
NA,TRBV6-5,TRBJ2-3,17,many,TGTGCCAGCACCGCCCCTATCGGGTCTTCTAGCACAGATACGCAGTATTTT,CASTAPIGSSSTDTQYF
TRBD2,TRBV3-1,TRBJ2-3,17,NA,TGTGCCAGCAGCCAAGGCCCACGGGGGGGCCGGGGAGATACGCAGTATTTT,CASSQGPRGGRGDTQYF
NA,TRBV19,TRBJ2-3,15,many,TGTGCCAGTACCCCCAGTGTATCTAGCACAGATACGCAGTATTTT,CASTPSVSSTDTQYF
TRBD1,TRBV7-2,TRBJ1-3,16,many,TGTGCCAGCAGCAGACAGGGAGCGAGCAGGGGAAACACCATATATTTT,CASSRQGASRGNTIYF
NA,TRBV7-9,TRBJ2-2,15,many,TGTGCCAGCAGCTTAGTTTTCGGGGACCTGGGGGAGCTGTTTTTT,CASSLVFGDLGELFF
NA,TRBV9,TRBJ2-3,12,many,TGTGCCAGCAGCACCTACACAGATACGCAGTATTTT,CASSTYTDTQYF
TRBD2,TRBV29-1,TRBJ2-5,11,many,TGCAGCGTTCGCGGGAGGCAGACCCAGTACTTC,CSVRGRQTQYF
NA,TRBV5-6,TRBJ2-7,15,few,TGTGCCAGCAGCTCCGGCCCCGCAGGGGCCTACGAGCAGTACTTC,CASSSGPAGAYEQYF
TRBD1,TRBV5-1,TRBJ1-5,14,many,TGCGCCAGCAGCTCCTCGACAGGGGGCCAGCCCCAGCATTTT,CASSSSTGGQPQHF
NA,TRBV3-1,TRBJ2-3,13,many,TGTGCCAGCAGCCTCTCTGAGGCAGATACGCAGTATTTT,CASSLSEADTQYF
TRBD1,TRBV6-1,TRBJ1-4,17,many,TGTGCCAGCAGTGGAAGACAAAGGGGGCGTGGGAATGAAAAACTGTTTTTT,CASSGRQRGRGNEKLFF
NA,TRBV6-6,TRBJ2-7,12,many,TGTGCCAGCAGTTACGAGAATTACGAGCAGTACTTC,CASSYENYEQYF
TRBD2,TRBV20-1,TRBJ2-3,13,many,TGCAGTGCTGGAAGCGGGGGAGGAGATACGCAGTATTTT,CSAGSGGGDTQYF
NA,TRBV20-1,TRBJ2-3,12,NA,TGCAGTGCTCGGAGAGGAGAAGATACGCAGTATTTT,CSARRGEDTQYF
TRBD1,TRBV7-2,TRBJ2-5,13,many,TGTGCCAGCCAGGGACAGAGGGCGGAGACCCAGTACTTC,CASQGQRAETQYF
NA,TRBV20-1,TRBJ1-5,15,NA,TGCAGTATGAGTGGGGCAGACCATAGCAATCAGCCCCAGCATTTT,CSMSGADHSNQPQHF
NA,TRBV6-6,TRBJ1-1,15,many,TGTGCCAGCAGCCCAAGGGGGGGGGCGAACACTGAAGCTTTCTTT,CASSPRGGANTEAFF
TRBD2,TRBV6-5,TRBJ2-1,14,many,TGTGCCAGCAGCACTAGCGGGGGATACAATGAGCAGTTCTTC,CASSTSGGYNEQFF
TRBD2,TRBV6-2/TRBV6-3,TRBJ2-3,17,NA,TGTGCCAGCAGCCTCCGGCCCGGGACTAGTAGCACAGATACGCAGTATTTT,CASSLRPGTSSTDTQYF
NA,TRBV7-8,TRBJ2-3,17,NA,TGTGCCAGCAGCTCCGCCGGCACAGGCGACCACACAGATACGCAGTATTTT,CASSSAGTGDHTDTQYF
TRBD1,TRBV14,TRBJ2-1,13,many,TGTGCCAGCAGCACGGGACAGGGTGCGTCACAGTTCTTC,CASSTGQGASQFF
NA,TRBV7-3,TRBJ2-7,13,many,TGTGCCAGCAGCTCGACATTGTCCTACGAGCAGTACTTC,CASSSTLSYEQYF
NA,TRBV5-1,TRBJ1-1,15,many,TGCGCCAGCAGCTACAGAGGGGGGACGGACACTGAAGCTTTCTTT,CASSYRGGTDTEAFF
NA,TRBV11-2,TRBJ2-2,14,many,TGTGCCAGCAGCACCTCTTACGGAACCGGGGAGCTGTTTTTT,CASSTSYGTGELFF
TRBD2,TRBV24-1,TRBJ2-2,18,many,TGTGCCACCAGTGATTTGGTGACTAGCGGGGCGAACACCGGGGAGCTGTTTTTT,CATSDLVTSGANTGELFF
TRBD1,TRBV27,TRBJ2-7,15,many,TGTGCCAGCTCCTCCGGAGGGACAGGGGGCTACGAGCAGTACTTC,CASSSGGTGGYEQYF
TRBD2,TRBV20-1,TRBJ2-7,14,many,TGCAGTGCTCCCCGACTAGCGTCCTCCTACGAGCAGTACTTC,CSAPRLASSYEQYF
NA,TRBV7-3,TRBJ2-7,13,few,TGTGCCAGCAGCTTACAGGGCGGCTACGAGCAGTACTTC,CASSLQGGYEQYF
NA,TRBV7-2,TRBJ1-1,13,many,TGTGCCAGCAATCCTCAGGCATACACTGAAGCTTTCTTT,CASNPQAYTEAFF
NA,TRBV29-1,TRBJ1-3,11,many,TGCAGCGTAGAGGCTGGAAACACCATATATTTT,CSVEAGNTIYF
NA,TRBV20-1,TRBJ2-2,14,many,TGCAGTGCTAGCGTTCAGGGGAACACCGGGGAGCTGTTTTTT,CSASVQGNTGELFF
NA,TRBV30,TRBJ1-1,12,many,TGTGCCTGGAGGATACAGGGAGGTGAAGCTTTCTTT,CAWRIQGGEAFF
NA,TRBV15,TRBJ2-1,15,many,TGTGCCACCAGCGCCCGGCATGGGGGCTACAATGAGCAGTTCTTC,CATSARHGGYNEQFF
TRBD1,TRBV6-2/TRBV6-3,TRBJ2-4,14,few,TGTACCAGCAGAAGAGACAGGGCCAAAAATATTCAGTACTTC,CTSRRDRAKNIQYF
NA,TRBV7-8,TRBJ2-7,12,many,TGTGCCAGCAGCTCCAAAGCCTGGGAGCAGTACTTC,CASSSKAWEQYF
NA,TRBV29-1,TRBJ2-6,15,many,TGCAGCGTTGCCTTGGGGAGCTCTGGGGCCAACGTCCTGACTTTC,CSVALGSSGANVLTF
TRBD2,TRBV2,TRBJ2-1,15,many,TGTGCCAGCAGTGGGGGACTAGCTACGGTCGGTGAGCAGTTCTTC,CASSGGLATVGEQFF
NA,TRBV7-9,TRBJ1-3,15,few,TGTGCCAGCAGCTTATCTGGGGCGCTGGGAAACACCATATATTTT,CASSLSGALGNTIYF
NA,TRBV18,TRBJ1-4,15,many,TGTGCCAGCTCACCTCCGGAGAAGGTCAATGAAAAACTGTTTTTT,CASSPPEKVNEKLFF
NA,TRBV28,TRBJ2-7,15,many,TGTGCCAGCAGTTTATACGGGGGGACAGTCCGAGAGCAGTACTTC,CASSLYGGTVREQYF
NA,TRBV11-2,TRBJ2-2,16,many,TGTGCCAGCAGCTATACCGGACATGCGAACACCGGGGAGCTGTTTTTT,CASSYTGHANTGELFF
NA,TRBV11-2,TRBJ1-2,14,many,TGTGCCAGCAGCTTAGAGACGGGGAACTATGGCTACACCTTC,CASSLETGNYGYTF
NA,TRBV10-1,TRBJ2-1,14,NA,TGCGCCGCCGGGACGGGGAGCTCCTACAATGAGCAGTTCTTC,CAAGTGSSYNEQFF
TRBD1,TRBV7-9,TRBJ1-5,18,many,TGTGCCAGCAGCCGAACAATGACAGGGGGCGGGGGCAATCAGCCCCAGCATTTT,CASSRTMTGGGGNQPQHF
NA,TRBV18,TRBJ1-5,14,many,TGTGCCAGCTCACCGGGACAATTCTACCAGCCCCAGCATTTT,CASSPGQFYQPQHF
NA,TRBV20-1,TRBJ2-6,17,many,TGCAGTGCTAGTTTTGGCAGGTCTAGCGCTGGGGCCAACGTCCTGACTTTC,CSASFGRSSAGANVLTF